This T cell receptor (beta chain) comes out of a study of cytomegalovirus exposure and HLA in healthy donors. The PCR made use of 60 Vbeta and 13 Jbeta primers. The assay was immunoSEQ multiplex PCR, and TCRdb's table has in-frame clones only and misses some. The table includes over 150,000 clones, around 72% detected once. V dropped 4 bases and J dropped 2 bases, with 9 bases sitting between them. Germline V lookup: CDR1 KGHSY, CDR2 FQNENV. The CDR3 is made up of 14 amino acids. The chain uses TRBV16 and TRBJ1-5; D unclear. The specimen sequenced was PBMCs. This sequence was found in a woman in her 50s in good health and CMV-seropositive. CDR3 residues: CASSLHRGNQPQHF. The CDR3 nucleotides read TGTGCCAGCAGCCTACATCGGGGCAATCAGCCCCAGCATTTT. Full variable domain (missing parts from reference TRBV16 and TRBJ1-5): GEEVAQTPKHLVRGEGQKAKLYCAPIKGHSYVFWYQQVLKNEFKFLISFQNENVFDETGMPKERFSAKCLPNSPCSLEIQATKLEDSAVYFCASSLHRGNQPQHFGDGTRLSIL.